This T cell receptor beta chain was recorded in a study of STAT5B mutations in CD4+ large granular lymphocyte leukemia (dated by TCRdb to 2022 to 2024). For context, the study as a whole: Among healthy controls, the CDR3 'QG' motif was associated with a particular HLA allele. Flow cytometry performed on FACSCanto II or FACSVerse showed that the purified fractions had more than 95% purity among lymphocytes. The study compared the TCRbeta repertoires of patients with CD4+ T-cell large granular lymphocyte leukemia against those of healthy blood donors. General study outcomes and caveats: TRBV06-family usage was enriched among the top patient clones (8/27) compared with healthy controls (2/35). Greater clonality appeared to be present in CD4-sorted patient repertoires than in healthy CD4+ repertoires, and the difference was retained after the putative leukemic clones were removed. The data were not HLA-matched, and the higher clonality in CD4+ T-LGLL than in CD8+ T-LGLL could be due to the relatively small sample size. Main leukemic clonotypes were private to each patient, although around 24% of the main leukemic clonotypes were found at low frequency in the non-leukemic repertoires of other patients.

Concerning this clone: It has no known antigen specificity. Per-nucleotide qualities are absent, and no much larger clonotype sits a single base away.

CDR1 and CDR2, looked up from the germline V gene (reference sequence), are LNHDA and SQIVND. V ends up 2 bases short and J 7 bases short, with an unmatched junction base count of 6. Including cysteine and phenylalanine, the CDR3 has 15 amino acids. Solely the CDR3 DNA is kept, with 45 bases framed from the first base. Buffy coats from 37 blood donors, supplied by the Finnish Red Cross blood service, were used as healthy controls. All TCR-sequenced material derived from peripheral blood: patient blood samples and healthy donor buffy coats. Peripheral blood mononuclear cells were isolated by Ficoll-Hypaque gradient centrifugation. CD4+ cells were magnetically purified from the buffy coats of healthy controls. Genomic DNA was extracted with the Gentra Puregene Cell and Tissue kit and quantified on a Qubit 2.0 fluorometer. TCRbeta rearrangements were sequenced from genomic DNA using the immunoSEQ assay at survey resolution. The source study handled its data this way. In the TCR sequencing data, the lowest productive clonotype frequency that could be detected was 2.59 x 10-5. Only productive TCRbeta rearrangements, defined as complete and in-frame sequences, were included in the analyses. Clonality for each sample was calculated as Simpson clonality in the immunoSEQ Analyzer version 3.0. Clones were grouped by frequency into very rare, small, medium, large (1-20%) or hyperexpanded (>20%) categories. Generation probabilities were estimated with OLGA 1.2.3, V-gene circos plots were made with VDJtools, specificities were looked up in VDJdb, and CDR3 motifs were identified with GLIPH. In its TCRdb copy, this immuneACCESS table keeps in-frame sequences only and misses some clones. Where compared with another copy, unresolved V genes explain less than half of these, and the others have no known cause. The V and J calls and clone size come from that table; D and trimming were worked out from the DNA. The sample records tens of thousands of clones, more than 65% of which are singletons. The top ten clonotypes cover 0.3% to 0.45% of the sample.

The clonotype originates from a human donor in good health. The V gene is TRBV19 and the J gene is TRBJ2-1, with 9 bases aligning to TRBD2. Sequenced: CD4+ T cells from blood buffy coats. The CDR3 protein: CASSIFSGSGNEQFF. The DNA sequence is TGTGCCAGTAGTATATTTAGCGGGAGCGGTAATGAGCAGTTCTTC.